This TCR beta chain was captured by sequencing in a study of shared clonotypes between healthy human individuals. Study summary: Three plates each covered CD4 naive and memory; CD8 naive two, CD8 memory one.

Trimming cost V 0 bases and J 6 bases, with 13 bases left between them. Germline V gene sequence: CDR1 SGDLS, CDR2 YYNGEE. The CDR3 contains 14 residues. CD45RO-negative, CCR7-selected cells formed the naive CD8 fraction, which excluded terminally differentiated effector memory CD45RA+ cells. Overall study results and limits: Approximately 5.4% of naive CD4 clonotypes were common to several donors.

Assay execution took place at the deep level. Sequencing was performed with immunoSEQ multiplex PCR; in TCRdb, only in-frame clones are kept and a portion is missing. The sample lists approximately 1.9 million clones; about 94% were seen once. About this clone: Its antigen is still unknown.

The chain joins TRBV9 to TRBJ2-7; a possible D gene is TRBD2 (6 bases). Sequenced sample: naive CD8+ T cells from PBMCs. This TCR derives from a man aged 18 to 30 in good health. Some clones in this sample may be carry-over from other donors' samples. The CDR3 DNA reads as TGTGCCAGCAGCGTAGTGGGTACTAGCCTCGAGCAGTACTTC. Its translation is CASSVVGTSLEQYF.